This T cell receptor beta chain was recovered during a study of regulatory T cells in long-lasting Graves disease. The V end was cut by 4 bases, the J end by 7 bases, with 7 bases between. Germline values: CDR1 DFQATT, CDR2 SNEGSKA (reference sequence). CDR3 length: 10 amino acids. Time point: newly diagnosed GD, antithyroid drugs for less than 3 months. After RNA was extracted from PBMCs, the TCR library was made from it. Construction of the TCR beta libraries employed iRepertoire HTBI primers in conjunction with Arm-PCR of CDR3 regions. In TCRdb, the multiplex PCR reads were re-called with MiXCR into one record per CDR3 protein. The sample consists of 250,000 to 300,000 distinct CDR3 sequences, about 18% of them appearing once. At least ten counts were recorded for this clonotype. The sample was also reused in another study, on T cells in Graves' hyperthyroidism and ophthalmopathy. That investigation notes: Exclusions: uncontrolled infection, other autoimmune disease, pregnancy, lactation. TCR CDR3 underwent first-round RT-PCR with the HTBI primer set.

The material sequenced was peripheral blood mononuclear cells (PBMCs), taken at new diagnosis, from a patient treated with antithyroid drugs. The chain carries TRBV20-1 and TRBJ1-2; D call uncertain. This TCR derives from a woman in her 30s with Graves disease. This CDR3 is CSAMGFGYTF. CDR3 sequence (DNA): TGCAGTGCTATGGGCTTTGGCTACACCTTC.